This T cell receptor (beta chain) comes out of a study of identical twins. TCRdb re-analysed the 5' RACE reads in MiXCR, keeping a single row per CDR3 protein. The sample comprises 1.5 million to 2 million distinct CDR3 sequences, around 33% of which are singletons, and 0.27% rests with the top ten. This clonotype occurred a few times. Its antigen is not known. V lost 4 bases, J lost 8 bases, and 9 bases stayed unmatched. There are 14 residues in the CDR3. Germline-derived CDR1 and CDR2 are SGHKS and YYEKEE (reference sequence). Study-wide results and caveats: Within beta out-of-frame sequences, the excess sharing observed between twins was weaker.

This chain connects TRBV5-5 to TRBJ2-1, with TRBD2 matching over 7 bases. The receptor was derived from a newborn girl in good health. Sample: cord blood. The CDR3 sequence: CASSLGWGRDEQFF. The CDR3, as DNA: TGTGCCAGCAGCCTTGGTTGGGGGAGGGATGAGCAGTTCTTC.